This T cell receptor (beta chain) emerged from a study of PD-L1 blockade in urothelial cancer. Overall study: Blood drawn 3 weeks (second dose) and 6 weeks after treatment start was analyzed.

CDR1 is SGHRS and CDR2 is YFSETQ in the germline V gene. Trimming took 2 bases from V and 2 from J, leaving 13 bases between them. This CDR3 has 15 amino acids. TCRdb's table, derived via immunoSEQ multiplex PCR, lists solely in-frame clones and lacks some. The sample shows about 82,000 clones, 82% of them seen only once. Regarding this clone: Additional DNA sequences in this sample encode the identical CDR3.

It was locally advanced or metastatic urothelial carcinoma that patients had. This clonotype was obtained from a man aged 70 or older with urothelial cancer. The starting material was PBMCs, obtained around atezolizumab (anti-PD-L1) treatment. The chain links TRBV5-1 to TRBJ1-2, with D unclear. CDR3 sequence: CASSLSGRGNYGYTF. For the CDR3, the DNA is TGCGCCAGCAGCTTATCTGGGAGAGGGAACTATGGCTACACCTTC.